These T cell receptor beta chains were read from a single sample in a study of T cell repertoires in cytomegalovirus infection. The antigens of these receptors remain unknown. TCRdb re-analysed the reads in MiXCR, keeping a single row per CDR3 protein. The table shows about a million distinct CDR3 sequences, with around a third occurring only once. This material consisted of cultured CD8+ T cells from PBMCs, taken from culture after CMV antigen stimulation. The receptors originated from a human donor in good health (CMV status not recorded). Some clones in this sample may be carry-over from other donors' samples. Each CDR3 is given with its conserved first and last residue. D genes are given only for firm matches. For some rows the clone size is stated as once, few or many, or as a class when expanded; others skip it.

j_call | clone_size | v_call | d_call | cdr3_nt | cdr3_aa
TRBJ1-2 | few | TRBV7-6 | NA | TGTGCCAGCAGCTTATCAGCTAGCTGGGGGGTAGGTGGCTACACCTTC | CASSLSASWGVGGYTF
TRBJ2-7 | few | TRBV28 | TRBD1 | TGTGCCAGCAGATATATCCCCTGGACAGGGGGTTCCGAGCAGTACTTC | CASRYIPWTGGSEQYF
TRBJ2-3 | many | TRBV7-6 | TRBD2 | TGTGCCAGTCTGAAGCGGGGATCCACAGATACGCAGTATTTT | CASLKRGSTDTQYF
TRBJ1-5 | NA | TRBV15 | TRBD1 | TGTGCCACCAGCAGAGATGGCCAGGGGGCTGATCAGCCCCAGCATTTT | CATSRDGQGADQPQHF
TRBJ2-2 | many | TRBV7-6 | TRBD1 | TGTGCCAGCAGCCCCTCGGCAGGGGGGAACACCGGGGAGCTGTTTTTT | CASSPSAGGNTGELFF
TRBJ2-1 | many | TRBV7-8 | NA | TGTGCCAGCAGCCCTCGGTCTACAGGAAGCTCCTACAATGAGCAGTTCTTC | CASSPRSTGSSYNEQFF
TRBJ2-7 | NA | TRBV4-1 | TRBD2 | TGCGCCAGCAGCCAAGAACTTATTGGGCTAGCGGGGGTCCACGAGCAGTACTTC | CASSQELIGLAGVHEQYF
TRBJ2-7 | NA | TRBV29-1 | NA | TGCAGCGTTGAAGATCGTACATTTACCTACGAGCAGTACTTC | CSVEDRTFTYEQYF
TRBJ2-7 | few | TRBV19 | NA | TGTGCCAGTAGTTTCTCGGAGGGAAGGGAGCAGTACTTC | CASSFSEGREQYF
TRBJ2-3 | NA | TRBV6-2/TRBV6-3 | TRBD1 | TGTGCCAGCATCCCCGGGACAGGGGCAAAGAATCCAATGACGCAGTATTTT | CASIPGTGAKNPMTQYF
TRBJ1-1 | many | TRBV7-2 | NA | TGTGCCAGCAGCTTAAATCCGGGAACTGAAGCTTTCTTT | CASSLNPGTEAFF
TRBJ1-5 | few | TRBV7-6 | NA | TGTGCCAGCAGCTTCCTGGCAGGGGCCAATCAGCCCCAGCATTTT | CASSFLAGANQPQHF
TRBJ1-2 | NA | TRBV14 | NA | TGTGCCAGCAGCCAAGACACGTCGGCCTATGGCTACACCTTC | CASSQDTSAYGYTF
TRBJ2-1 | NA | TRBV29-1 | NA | TGCAGCGTTGAAGATCCTTACCCGATGGCCTACAATGAGCAGTTCTTC | CSVEDPYPMAYNEQFF